Detailed here is one TCR beta chain. This entry is derived from a study of T cell changes during pregnancy in multiple sclerosis. Sequencing was performed with immunoSEQ multiplex PCR; in TCRdb, only in-frame clones are kept and a portion is missing. Here the sample spans roughly 120,000 clones, about 93% being singletons. CDR3 size: 14 residues. The junction had 10 bases not matched to a gene; V was cut back by 0 bases and J by 16 bases. The germline CDR1 and CDR2 sequences are SGHRS and YFSETQ. The sequencing here drew on peripheral blood, taken before pregnancy. V usage is TRBV5-1 and J usage is TRBJ2-2; 9 bases are shared with TRBD1. The origin of this receptor is a female donor with multiple sclerosis, enrolled in a pregnancy study. CDR3 residues: CASSLAQTGGRPFF. Here the CDR3 DNA reads TGCGCCAGCAGCTTGGCCCAGACAGGGGGAAGGCCGTTTTTT.